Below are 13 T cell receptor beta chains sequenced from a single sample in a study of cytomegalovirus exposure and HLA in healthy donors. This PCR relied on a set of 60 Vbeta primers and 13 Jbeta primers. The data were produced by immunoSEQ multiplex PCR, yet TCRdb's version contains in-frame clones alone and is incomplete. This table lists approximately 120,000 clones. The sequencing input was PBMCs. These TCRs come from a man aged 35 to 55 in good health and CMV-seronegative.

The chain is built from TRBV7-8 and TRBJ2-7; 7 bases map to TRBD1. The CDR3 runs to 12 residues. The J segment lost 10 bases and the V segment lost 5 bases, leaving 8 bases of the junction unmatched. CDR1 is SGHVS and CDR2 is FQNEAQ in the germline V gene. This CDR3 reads CASSHRQGNQYF. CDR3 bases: TGTGCCAGCAGCCATCGACAGGGTAATCAGTACTTC.

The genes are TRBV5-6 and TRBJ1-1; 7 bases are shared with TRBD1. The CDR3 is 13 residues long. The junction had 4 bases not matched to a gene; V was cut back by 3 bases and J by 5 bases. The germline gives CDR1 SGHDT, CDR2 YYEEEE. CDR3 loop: CASSSDRYTEAFF. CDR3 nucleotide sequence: TGTGCCAGCAGCTCGGACAGGTATACTGAAGCTTTCTTT.

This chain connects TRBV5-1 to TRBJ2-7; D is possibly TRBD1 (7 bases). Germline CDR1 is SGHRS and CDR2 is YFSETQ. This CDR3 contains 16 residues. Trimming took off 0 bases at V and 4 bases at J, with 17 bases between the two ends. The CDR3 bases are TGCGCCAGCAGCTTGGATGCAGGGGGGCTTGTGTACGAGCAGTACTTC. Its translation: CASSLDAGGLVYEQYF.

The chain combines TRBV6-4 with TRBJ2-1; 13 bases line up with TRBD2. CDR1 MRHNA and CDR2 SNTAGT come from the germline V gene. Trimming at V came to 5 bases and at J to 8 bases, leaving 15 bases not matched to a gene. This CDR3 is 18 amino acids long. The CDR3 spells CASSPTGLAGDPIHEQFF. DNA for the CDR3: TGTGCCAGCAGTCCCACCGGACTAGCGGGAGACCCGATCCATGAGCAGTTCTTC.

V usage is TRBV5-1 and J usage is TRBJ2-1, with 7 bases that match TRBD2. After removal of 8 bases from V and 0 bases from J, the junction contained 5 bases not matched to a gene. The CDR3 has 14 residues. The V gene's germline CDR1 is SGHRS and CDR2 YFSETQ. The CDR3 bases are TGCGCCAGTGGGCGGGGGAGCTCCTACAATGAGCAGTTCTTC. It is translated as CASGRGSSYNEQFF.

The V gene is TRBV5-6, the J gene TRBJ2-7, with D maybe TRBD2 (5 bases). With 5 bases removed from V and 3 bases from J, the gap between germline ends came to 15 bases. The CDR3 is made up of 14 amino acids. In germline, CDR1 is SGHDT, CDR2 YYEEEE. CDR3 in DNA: TGTGCCAGCAGGAGACTAAGTAGACTCTACGAGCAGTACTTC. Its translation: CASRRLSRLYEQYF.

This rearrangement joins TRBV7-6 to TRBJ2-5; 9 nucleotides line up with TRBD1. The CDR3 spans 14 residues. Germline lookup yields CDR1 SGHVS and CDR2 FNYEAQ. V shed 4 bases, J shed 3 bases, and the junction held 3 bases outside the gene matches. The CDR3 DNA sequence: TGTGCCAGCAGCTCACGGACAGGGGAAGAGACCCAGTACTTC. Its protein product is CASSSRTGEETQYF.

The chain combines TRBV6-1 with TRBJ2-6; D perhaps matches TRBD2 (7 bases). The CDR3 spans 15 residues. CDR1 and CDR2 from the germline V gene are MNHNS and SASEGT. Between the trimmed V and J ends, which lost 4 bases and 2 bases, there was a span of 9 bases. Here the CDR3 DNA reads TGTGCCAGCAGTGGGGGGGGCGCTGGGGCCAACGTCCTGACTTTC. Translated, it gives CASSGGGAGANVLTF.

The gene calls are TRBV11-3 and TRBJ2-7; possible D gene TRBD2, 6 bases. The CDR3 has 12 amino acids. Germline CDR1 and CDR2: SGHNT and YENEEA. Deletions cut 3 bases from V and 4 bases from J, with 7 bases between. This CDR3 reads CASSLEGYEQYF. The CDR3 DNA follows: TGTGCCAGCAGCTTGGAGGGGTACGAGCAGTACTTC.

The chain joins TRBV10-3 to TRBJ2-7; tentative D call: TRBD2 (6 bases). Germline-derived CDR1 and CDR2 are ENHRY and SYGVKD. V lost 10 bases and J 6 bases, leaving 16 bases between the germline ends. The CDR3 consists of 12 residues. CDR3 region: CATGSGLSEQYF. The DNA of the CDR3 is TGTGCCACCGGCTCGGGACTCTCCGAGCAGTACTTC.

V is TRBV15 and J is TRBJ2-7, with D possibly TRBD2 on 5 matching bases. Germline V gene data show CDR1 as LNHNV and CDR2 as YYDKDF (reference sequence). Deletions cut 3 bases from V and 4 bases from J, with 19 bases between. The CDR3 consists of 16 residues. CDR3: CATSSLLGASRYEQYF. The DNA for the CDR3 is TGTGCCACCAGCAGCCTCCTAGGTGCTAGCCGGTACGAGCAGTACTTC.

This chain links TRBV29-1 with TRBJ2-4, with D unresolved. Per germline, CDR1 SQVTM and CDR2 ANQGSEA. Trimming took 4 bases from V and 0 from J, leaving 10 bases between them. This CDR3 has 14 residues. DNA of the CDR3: TGCAGCGTTGGTAGCTCACTAGCCAAAAACATTCAGTACTTC. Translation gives CSVGSSLAKNIQYF. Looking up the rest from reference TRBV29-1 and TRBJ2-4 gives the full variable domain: SAVISQKPSRDICQRGTSLTIQCQVDSQVTMMFWYRQQPGQSLTLIATANQGSEATYESGFVIDKFPISRPNLTFSTLTVSNMSPEDSSIYLCSVGSSLAKNIQYFGAGTRLSVL.

CDR3 nucleotides: TGTGCCAGCAGCAAAGGACAGGGGGAGAACACTGAAGCTTTCTTT. Encoded protein: CASSKGQGENTEAFF. V is TRBV21-1 and J is TRBJ1-1; the DNA was not used to check the table's D call, TRBD1. TRBV21-1 is annotated as a pseudogene. The CDR3 runs to 15 residues.